This T cell receptor (beta chain) was recovered during a study of cytomegalovirus exposure and HLA in healthy donors. Study in general: In an earlier analysis, around 120 million unique TCR beta sequences were found from some 200 million T cells.

Study outcomes and limitations: Fewer N-insertions than the roughly 600-donor mean were reportedly shown by an Asian-associated ancestry cluster in a later analysis. Sequences of the TCR beta chain were said to predict the HLA-A and HLA-B alleles of most subjects accurately. Most of the CMV-associated TCR beta chains (in a later analysis) appeared to be HLA-restricted.

Primers: 60 Vbeta forward and 13 Jbeta reverse. Repertoires were generated with immunoSEQ multiplex PCR, while TCRdb's copy carries only in-frame clones and drops some. This sample yields about 170,000 clones, of which over 60% are seen a single time; approximately 1.4% belongs to the top ten. Of note for this clone: Its antigen is as yet unknown.

V was pared by 1 base and J by 6 bases, with 0 bases of the junction left unmatched. The CDR3 covers 12 residues. Germline assignment: CDR1 MNHEY and CDR2 SVGAGI. The clonotype comes from a girl aged 5-17 years in good health and CMV-seronegative. The chain is built from TRBV6-5 and TRBJ2-7, with 7 bases identical to TRBD2. The sample was PBMCs. Written as DNA, the CDR3 is TGTGCCAGCAGTTACTGGGGGGGCGAGCAGTACTTC. It encodes CASSYWGGEQYF.